This TCR beta chain emerged from a study of blood T cell repertoires in COVID-19. Study details: Spain, Italy and the United States supplied samples that represented acute and convalescent COVID-19. T cells, B-cell-depleted T cells, or PBMCs provided the cDNA or gDNA that served as material.

Source study methods: Amplification with reference gene primers provided the estimates of nucleated cell counts. This table comes from immunoSEQ multiplex PCR, and its TCRdb copy is limited to in-frame clones, with some not included. V and J calls and clone size are as listed in that table; D and trimming were resolved from the DNA. This table has about 150,000 clones, 70% to 85% appearing once. This clone counts as large (0.1 to 1%). The CDR3 totals 15 residues. The V and J ends lost 1 base and 7 bases, in that order; junction bases with no gene match: 5. CDR1 SGHVS and CDR2 FQNEAQ come from the germline V gene.

The chain joins TRBV7-8 to TRBJ1-4; 8 positions match TRBD1. Sequencing input: peripheral blood. This TCR was sampled from a woman in her fifties or sixties in a cohort sampled during active or convalescent COVID-19. This CDR3 is CASSLVTGGLEKLFF. CDR3 DNA sequence: TGTGCCAGCAGCTTAGTTACAGGGGGTCTTGAAAAACTGTTTTTT.